These T cell receptor beta chains were read from a single sample in a study of a mutant IDH1 vaccine in newly diagnosed glioma. Their cognate antigens are unknown. The table came from immunoSEQ multiplex PCR; TCRdb's copy has only in-frame clones and leaves some out. This table holds about 75,000 clones, roughly 90% found once. The sequences come from PBMCs, collected from a glioma patient whose treatment included an IDH1 peptide vaccine. The source is a woman in her 50s with glioma. CDR3s include the opening cysteine and the closing phenylalanine or tryptophan.

len	v_gene	j_gene	CDR3aa
14	TRBV6-6	TRBJ2-7	CASSYWNREGEQYF
14	TRBV27	TRBJ1-2	CASSRAGRNYGYTF
13	TRBV7-3	TRBJ1-2	CASSPGANYGYTF
15	TRBV5-1	TRBJ2-2	CASSLDVGLAGELFF
14	TRBV27	TRBJ1-5	CASSLATSNQPQHF
20	TRBV4-1	TRBJ2-7	CASSHPSKRGRAGFSYEQYF
17	TRBV11-2	TRBJ2-6	CASRQTTGRPGANVLTF
15	TRBV7-8	TRBJ2-3	CASSPWRAGTDTQYF
14	TRBV10-3	TRBJ1-4	CAIRGQGDYEKLFF
15	TRBV6-5	TRBJ1-5	CASNTDSIGNQPQHF
15	TRBV2	TRBJ1-1	CASSEGGHWGTEAFF